Listed here are 32 T cell receptor beta chains from one sample, sequenced in a study of siplizumab effects on memory and regulatory T cells. Using immunoSEQ multiplex PCR, the repertoire was profiled, and TCRdb retains in-frame clones only, with some absent. Among around 100,000 clones listed, approximately 91% were seen once. The specimen was non-Treg CD4+ T cells sorted from blood. These receptors originate from a human donor in good health.

The gene calls are TRBV19 and TRBJ2-5; D possibly corresponds to TRBD2 (6 bases). The CDR3 has 13 amino acids. V was pared by 4 bases and J by 5 bases, with 11 bases between. Germline V gene sequence: CDR1 LNHDA, CDR2 SQIVND (reference sequence). CDR3 region: CASSRTITETQYF. The CDR3 DNA is TGTGCCAGTAGTAGGACTATAACTGAGACCCAGTACTTC.

The chain links TRBV18 to TRBJ1-5; D possibly corresponds to TRBD1 (6 bases). CDR1 is KGHSH, CDR2 LQKENI, per germline. This CDR3 contains 17 residues. V gave up 1 base and J gave up 4 bases, with 17 bases separating them. CDR3 DNA: TGTGCCAGCTCACCACAATATGTGGGGGGGGCGAATCAGCCCCAGCATTTT. Protein product: CASSPQYVGGANQPQHF.

This chain uses TRBV6-1 with TRBJ2-5; D unresolved. The V end lost 5 bases, the J end lost 5 bases, and 9 bases lay between the germline ends. The CDR3 extends over 12 amino acids. Germline V lookup: CDR1 MNHNS, CDR2 SASEGT. CDR3 in DNA: TGTGCCAGCAGTTTTACGTCGGAGACCCAGTACTTC. This translates into CASSFTSETQYF.

The CDR3 spells CASKSTGGSDTQYF. CDR3 in DNA: TGTGCCAGCAAGTCGACAGGGGGATCAGATACGCAGTATTTT. This chain links TRBV2 with TRBJ2-3; TRBD1 agrees at 9 bases. V lost 7 bases to trimming and J lost 4 bases; unmatched junction nucleotides: 6. The germline V gene encodes CDR1 SNHLY and CDR2 FYNNEI. There are 14 residues in the CDR3.

The J gene is TRBJ2-1, the V gene TRBV9; 11 nucleotides align to TRBD2. The V gene's germline CDR1 is SGDLS and CDR2 YYNGEE. This CDR3 has 15 amino acids. V was pared by 3 bases and J by 6 bases, with 5 bases of the junction left unmatched. The CDR3 nucleotides are TGTGCCAGCAGCGAGGGACTAGCGGAAAGCAATGAGCAGTTCTTC. Its translation: CASSEGLAESNEQFF.

This clone was observed a single time. The gene calls are TRBV7-2 and TRBJ2-3, with D tentatively TRBD1 (5 bases). Trimming took 7 bases from V and 0 from J, leaving 11 bases between them. The CDR3 contains 14 residues. Germline CDR1 and CDR2: SGHTA and FQGNSA. The CDR3 sequence is CASKGSLSTDTQYF. CDR3 nucleotides: TGTGCCAGCAAGGGGTCCCTGAGCACAGATACGCAGTATTTT.

V usage is TRBV30 and J usage is TRBJ1-3; D gene uncertain. Deletions cut 6 bases from V and 0 bases from J, with 6 bases between. From germline, CDR1 is GTSNPN and CDR2 SVGIG (reference sequence). This CDR3 has 12 amino acids. DNA for the CDR3: TGTGCCTGTGAATCCTCTGGAAACACCATATATTTT. It encodes CACESSGNTIYF.

V is TRBV5-3 and J is TRBJ2-5; 9 nucleotides line up with TRBD1. TRBV5-3 counts as an open reading frame of uncertain function. There are 17 residues in the CDR3. Losses at the gene ends were 2 bases for V and 6 bases for J; bases not matched to a gene: 14. The CDR3 loop reads CARSFPSFRDREKTQYF. The CDR3 nucleotides are TGTGCCAGAAGCTTCCCGAGCTTCCGGGACAGGGAAAAGACCCAGTACTTC.

The V gene is TRBV5-1, the J gene TRBJ2-7; 7 bases are a match to TRBD1. The length of the CDR3 is 14 residues. Unmatched junction bases numbered 8, after V lost 3 bases and J lost 5 bases. The germline V gene encodes CDR1 SGHRS and CDR2 YFSETQ. Written as DNA, the CDR3 is TGCGCCAGCAGCTGGACGACAGGGCCCGACGAGCAGTACTTC. Translation gives CASSWTTGPDEQYF.

V usage is TRBV6-6 and J usage is TRBJ2-7, with D possibly matching TRBD2 (6 bases). V was shortened by 0 bases and J by 7 bases, with 13 bases between the two germline ends. The CDR3 covers 14 residues. CDR1 is MNHNY, CDR2 SVGAGI, per germline (reference sequence). The CDR3 DNA sequence: TGTGCCAGCAGTTACTCGGAGGGGTTGGGGGAGCAGTACTTC. This translates into CASSYSEGLGEQYF.

The chain combines TRBV29-1 with TRBJ1-2; 9 nucleotides match TRBD1. The V and J ends lost 4 bases and 7 bases, in that order; junction bases with no gene match: 4. CDR1 and CDR2 (germline): SQVTM, ANQGSEA. The CDR3 is made up of 12 amino acids. CDR3 region: CSVVGTGSGYTF. In DNA form, the CDR3 reads TGCAGCGTTGTAGGGACAGGGTCTGGCTACACCTTC. Full variable domain (missing parts from reference TRBV29-1 and TRBJ1-2): SAVISQKPSRDICQRGTSLTIQCQVDSQVTMMFWYRQQPGQSLTLIATANQGSEATYESGFVIDKFPISRPNLTFSTLTVSNMSPEDSSIYLCSVVGTGSGYTFGSGTRLTVV.

The V and J genes are TRBV28 and TRBJ2-7; 9 bases map to TRBD1. J was trimmed by 5 bases and V by 6 bases; bases with no gene match: 5. The CDR3 is 13 residues long. Germline values: CDR1 MDHEN, CDR2 SYDVKM. CDR3 sequence: CASSGQGLDEQYF. The DNA for the CDR3 is TGTGCCAGCAGCGGACAGGGGCTAGACGAGCAGTACTTC. The full variable domain, with the rest looked up from reference TRBV28 and TRBJ2-7, is DVKVTQSSRYLVKRTGEKVFLECVQDMDHENMFWYRQDPGLGLRLIYFSYDVKMKEKGDIPEGYSVSREKKERFSLILESASTNQTSMYLCASSGQGLDEQYFGPGTRLTVT.

The V and J genes are TRBV6-1 and TRBJ2-1; D is unclear. There are 12 residues in the CDR3. CDR1 is MNHNS, CDR2 SASEGT, per germline. V lost 7 bases and J lost 5, with 9 bases in between. CDR3 DNA sequence: TGTGCCAGCAACTACGGCGACAATGAGCAGTTCTTC. Translation: CASNYGDNEQFF.

This chain uses TRBV19 with TRBJ2-7, with unresolved D. This CDR3 is 13 amino acids long. Germline V gene data show CDR1 as LNHDA and CDR2 as SQIVND (reference sequence). V was trimmed by 4 bases and J by 4 bases, leaving 11 bases between them. For the CDR3, the DNA is TGTGCCAGTAGTAGGGAAGCCCCTTACGAGCAGTACTTC. This gives the protein CASSREAPYEQYF.

This rearrangement joins TRBV7-2 to TRBJ2-1, with TRBD2 matching 10 bases. Trimming cost V 5 bases and J 9 bases; bases outside gene matches: 13. Germline V gene sequence: CDR1 SGHTA, CDR2 FQGNSA. CDR3 length: 16 residues. The CDR3 spells CASSPGSSGRYSEQFF. In DNA form, the CDR3 reads TGTGCCAGCAGCCCCGGTTCTAGCGGGAGATATAGTGAGCAGTTCTTC.

The gene calls are TRBV5-1 and TRBJ1-4; tentative D call: TRBD1 (5 bases). V lost 0 bases and J 6 bases, leaving 12 bases between the germline ends. This CDR3 spans 15 amino acids. Germline CDR1 and CDR2: SGHRS and YFSETQ. The CDR3, as DNA: TGCGCCAGCAGCTTGGGTGGGGCTTATGATGAAAAACTGTTTTTT. Translated, it gives CASSLGGAYDEKLFF.

V and J are TRBV19 and TRBJ2-7; 8 bases line up with TRBD1. The germline CDR1 and CDR2 sequences are LNHDA and SQIVND (reference sequence). The CDR3 has 15 amino acids. The V and J ends lost 5 bases and 3 bases, in that order; junction bases with no gene match: 9. DNA for the CDR3: TGTGCCAGTAGTCCCAGCACAGGGGGTTTCTACGAGCAGTACTTC. Translation gives CASSPSTGGFYEQYF.

The chain employs TRBV9 and TRBJ1-1; a weak D match, TRBD1 (6 bases). Trimming shortened V by 2 bases and J by 6 bases, and 14 bases separated the two germline ends. This CDR3 contains 14 residues. Germline V gene data show CDR1 as SGDLS and CDR2 as YYNGEE. CDR3 coding DNA: TGTGCCAGCAGCGTCCGGGACAAAAATTCTGAAGCTTTCTTT. Translated, it gives CASSVRDKNSEAFF.

The chain has TRBV21-1 and TRBJ2-3; TRBD1, the table's D call, was not compared with the DNA. TRBV21-1 is deemed a pseudogene. This CDR3 is built from 16 residues. CDR3 nucleotides: TGTGCCAGCAGCAAAGATCTCACAGGGGGGGCAGATACGCAGTATTTT. Translation: CASSKDLTGGADTQYF.

The chain recombines TRBV7-9 with TRBJ1-3, with no clear D. The germline gives CDR1 SEHNR, CDR2 FQNEAQ (reference sequence). V was clipped by 6 bases and J by 1 base, with 10 bases between them. The CDR3 runs to 14 residues. Here the CDR3 reads CASSLTSSGNTIYF. CDR3 nucleotides: TGTGCCAGCAGTCTGACGTCTTCTGGAAACACCATATATTTT.

This clone has a handful of counts. V gene TRBV5-1 combines with J gene TRBJ2-5; D gene ambiguous. The V end was cut by 0 bases, the J end by 2 bases, with 5 bases between. Per the germline V gene, CDR1 is SGHRS and CDR2 is YFSETQ. The CDR3 consists of 13 residues. The CDR3 DNA is TGCGCCAGCAGCTTGGGGGCACAAGAGACCCAGTACTTC. Protein product: CASSLGAQETQYF.

The rearrangement links TRBV7-3 to TRBJ2-7; 8 positions agree with TRBD2. Germline-derived CDR1 and CDR2 are SGHTA and FQGTGA. Trimming removed 5 bases from V and 6 bases from J; junction bases left unmatched: 3. This CDR3 contains 12 residues. CDR3 protein: CASSQAGGEQYF. The CDR3, as DNA: TGTGCCAGCAGCCAGGCGGGAGGCGAGCAGTACTTC.

The chain couples TRBV28 to TRBJ2-2; 7 bases align to TRBD2. The V gene's germline CDR1 is MDHEN and CDR2 SYDVKM. J gave up 1 base and V 9 bases, and 5 bases lay outside the gene matches. The CDR3 totals 14 residues. CDR3 amino acids: CASREAGNTGELFF. CDR3 nucleotide sequence: TGTGCCAGTCGGGAGGCGGGGAACACCGGGGAGCTGTTTTTT.

The chain recombines TRBV7-9 with TRBJ1-1; 9 bases line up with TRBD1. The germline CDR1 and CDR2 sequences are SEHNR and FQNEAQ (reference sequence). With 7 bases clipped from V and 6 bases from J, the junction kept 15 bases outside the gene matches. This CDR3 has 16 residues. In nucleotides, the CDR3 is TGTGCCAGCATCTCGAGCGGGGACAGGGCTCACTCTGAAGCTTTCTTT. This encodes CASISSGDRAHSEAFF.

The V call is TRBV6-5, the J call TRBJ1-1, with unresolved D. Germline lookup yields CDR1 MNHEY and CDR2 SVGAGI. V lost 5 bases, J lost 9 bases, and 16 bases lay in between. There are 13 residues in the CDR3. CDR3 nucleotides: TGTGCCAGCAGTCCTAAGACTCGAAGACAAGCTTTCTTT. Amino acids: CASSPKTRRQAFF.

The chain carries TRBV6-6 and TRBJ2-3; 10 positions agree with TRBD2. The CDR3 loop spans 14 amino acids. V trimming: 6 bases; J trimming: 4 bases; junction bases outside the gene matches: 4. Germline CDR1 reads MNHNY; CDR2 reads SVGAGI (reference sequence). The CDR3 is CASSGTSASDTQYF. CDR3 in DNA: TGTGCCAGCAGCGGGACTAGCGCCTCAGATACGCAGTATTTT.

The J gene is TRBJ1-2, the V gene TRBV5-4; TRBD1 might be the D (5 bases). Germline V gene sequence: CDR1 SGHNT, CDR2 YYREEE (reference sequence). Trimming cost V 3 bases and J 0 bases, with 9 bases left between them. This CDR3 is built from 14 residues. CDR3 in DNA: TGTGCCAGCAGCTCCCAAGGGGCTAACTATGGCTACACCTTC. As protein: CASSSQGANYGYTF.

The chain couples TRBV4-2 to TRBJ2-1; 8 bases agree with TRBD2. The CDR3 has 18 residues. Trimming cost V 0 bases and J 9 bases; bases outside gene matches: 16. CDR1 and CDR2 (germline): LGHNA, YNFKEQ. The CDR3 DNA sequence: TGTGCCAGCAGCCAAGATTCTAGTAGGGGAGCGGGAGCTGGTGAGCAGTTCTTC. This gives the protein CASSQDSSRGAGAGEQFF.

V usage is TRBV6-6 and J usage is TRBJ1-1; 7 nucleotides agree with TRBD1. Germline CDR1 and CDR2: MNHNY and SVGAGI (reference sequence). The V gene end was trimmed by 5 bases and the J gene end by 5 bases; junction bases not matched to a gene: 11. This CDR3 is 15 amino acids long. The CDR3 region is CASSGRQGGRTEAFF. CDR3 sequence (DNA): TGTGCCAGCAGTGGGCGACAGGGAGGTAGGACTGAAGCTTTCTTT.

This sequence joins TRBV11-3 and TRBJ2-5; D remains unclear. This CDR3 has 12 residues. Trimming took 6 bases from V and 2 from J, leaving 7 bases between them. Per germline, CDR1 SGHNT and CDR2 YENEEA. CDR3 amino acids: CASRRLQETQYF. Here the CDR3 DNA reads TGTGCCAGCAGACGGTTACAAGAGACCCAGTACTTC.

V gene TRBV10-1 combines with J gene TRBJ2-2, with TRBD2 matching over 11 bases. V shed 2 bases, J shed 1 base, and the junction held 3 bases outside the gene matches. Germline V gene sequence: CDR1 WNHNN, CDR2 SYGVQD (reference sequence). The length of the CDR3 is 17 residues. CDR3: CASSEAGTSGNTGELFF. CDR3 DNA: TGCGCCAGCAGTGAGGCGGGGACTAGCGGGAACACCGGGGAGCTGTTTTTT.

This chain joins TRBV6-6 and TRBJ1-5, with 7 bases lining up with TRBD1. Germline loops: CDR1 MNHNY, CDR2 SVGAGI (reference sequence). Trimming cost V 4 bases and J 4 bases; bases outside gene matches: 7. The CDR3 covers 15 residues. The DNA of the CDR3 is TGTGCCAGCAGTTTCCCGGGACAGCAAAATCAGCCCCAGCATTTT. Translating it yields CASSFPGQQNQPQHF.